These 4 T cell receptor beta chains were sequenced from one sample in a study of Graves' ophthalmopathy and Graves' hyperthyroidism. For repertoire sequencing, the TCR beta CDR3 regions were amplified from RNA transcripts. The library came from an HTBI-primed first-round RT-PCR and a second-round multiplex PCR. TCRdb independently ran MiXCR on the multiplex PCR reads; one entry per CDR3 protein. Among 600,000 to 950,000 distinct CDR3 sequences listed, around 40% were seen once. The sample taken for sequencing was peripheral blood. These receptors were collected from an adult man with Graves' ophthalmopathy.

A single count supports this clonotype. V gene TRBV29-1 combines with J gene TRBJ1-4; 8 bases line up with TRBD1. Germline trimming cut 2 bases from V and 3 bases from J; bases unmatched to any gene: 2. The CDR3 has 14 amino acids. Looked up from germline, CDR1 is SQVTM and CDR2 is ANQGSEA. The DNA for the CDR3 is TGCAGCGTTGAACGGACAGGGCCTAATGAAAAACTGTTTTTT. This codes for CSVERTGPNEKLFF.

About this clonotype: One end of the junction does not line up with germline, which may come from a read error. The J gene is TRBJ2-7, the V gene TRBV10-3; 14 nucleotides line up with TRBD2. The J call may be in error: the DNA end matches TRBJ2-5 better. CDR3 size: 17 residues. Germline CDR1 and CDR2: ENHRY and SYGVKD. This CDR3 reads CASSYRGLAGGGETQYF. CDR3 nucleotides: TGTGCCAGCAGTTACCGAGGACTAGCGGGAGGCGGGGAGACCCAGTACTTC.

This clonotype was observed many times. The chain is built from TRBV29-1 and TRBJ1-5; D perhaps matches TRBD1 (5 bases). V was clipped by 5 bases and J by 7 bases, with 12 bases between them. This CDR3 region has 12 residues. CDR1 and CDR2 (germline): SQVTM, ANQGSEA. The CDR3 DNA sequence: TGCAGCGTTAGACAGAAAGGACAGCCCCAGCATTTT. This sequence encodes CSVRQKGQPQHF.

Regarding this clonotype: A read error may explain this, as a much larger clone is one base away. The rearrangement joins TRBV7-9 to TRBJ1-1; perhaps TRBD1 as D (5 bases). V lost 8 bases to trimming and J lost 1 base, with 14 bases between them. Germline V gives CDR1 SEHNR, CDR2 FQNEAQ (reference sequence). There are 14 residues in the CDR3. CDR3 protein: CASGSGGGNTEAFF. The CDR3 bases are TGTGCCAGCGGCTCCGGTGGGGGGAACACTGAAGCTTTCTTT.